Listed here are 14 T cell receptor beta chains from one sample, sequenced in a study of blood T cell repertoires in COVID-19. Some clones are missing from TCRdb's copy, which holds only in-frame ones; the method was immunoSEQ multiplex PCR. The data show approximately 410,000 clones, 86% seen once. The sample was peripheral blood. These receptors were taken from a woman aged 25 to 39 with active or convalescent COVID-19.

The gene calls are TRBV5-8 and TRBJ2-1, with 8 bases fitting TRBD2. There are 13 residues in the CDR3. Germline CDR1 SGHTS, CDR2 YDEGEE. The trim removed 3 bases at V and 6 bases at J, leaving 2 bases unmatched. The CDR3 region is CASSSGTSNEQFF. CDR3 in DNA: TGTGCCAGCAGCTCCGGGACTAGCAATGAGCAGTTCTTC.

The CDR3 DNA reads TGCGCCAGCAGCTTCGGGACTAGCGGTCCCTACGAGCAGTACTTC. Protein: CASSFGTSGPYEQYF. The rearrangement links TRBV5-1 to TRBJ2-7, with 11 bases lining up with TRBD2. V trimming: 2 bases; J trimming: 2 bases; junction bases outside the gene matches: 3. The CDR3 is 15 amino acids. In germline, CDR1 is SGHRS, CDR2 YFSETQ.

The rearrangement joins TRBV2 to TRBJ2-5, with TRBD2 matching 11 bases. The CDR3 consists of 17 residues. Germline CDR1 is SNHLY and CDR2 is FYNNEI. J was trimmed by 5 bases and V by 3 bases; bases with no gene match: 11. The CDR3 reads CASSELSSGRAGETQYF. The CDR3 DNA sequence: TGTGCCAGCAGTGAGTTGAGTAGCGGGAGGGCCGGGGAGACCCAGTACTTC.

This chain connects TRBV10-3 to TRBJ1-5, with D hard to call. With 3 bases removed from V and 6 bases from J, the gap between germline ends came to 9 bases. Germline-derived CDR1 and CDR2 are ENHRY and SYGVKD. The CDR3 runs to 13 residues. CDR3 coding DNA: TGTGCCATCAGTGACTTTCCGGGTCAGCCCCAGCATTTT. Encoded protein: CAISDFPGQPQHF.

The V gene is TRBV19, the J gene TRBJ1-1; 7 nucleotides line up with TRBD1. V shed 7 bases and J 1 base; nucleotides not matched to a gene: 9. The CDR3 runs 15 residues. The V gene's germline CDR1 is LNHDA and CDR2 SQIVND (reference sequence). The CDR3 nucleotides are TGTGCCAGTACACGTGCCGGGACAGCGAACACTGAAGCTTTCTTT. Protein: CASTRAGTANTEAFF.

This chain uses TRBV5-1 with TRBJ2-7, with D possibly TRBD2 on 5 matching bases. There are 14 residues in the CDR3. Looked up from germline, CDR1 is SGHRS and CDR2 is YFSETQ. Deletions cut 8 bases from V and 4 bases from J, with 19 bases between. DNA of the CDR3: TGCGCCAGTCCTTATGGCGGGCCCTCATACGAGCAGTACTTC. As protein: CASPYGGPSYEQYF.

This clone was counted a few times. The chain has TRBV6-5 and TRBJ2-1; 10 bases map to TRBD1. The length of the CDR3 is 13 residues. In germline, CDR1 is MNHEY, CDR2 SVGAGI. CDR3 sequence reads: CASGTGDRNEQFF. The CDR3 DNA reads as TGTGCATCCGGGACAGGGGATAGAAATGAGCAGTTCTTC.

The V and J genes are TRBV19 and TRBJ1-5; 7 bases are shared with TRBD1. The CDR3 length is 15 residues. Looked up from germline, CDR1 is LNHDA and CDR2 is SQIVND (reference sequence). Trimming at V came to 8 bases and at J to 2 bases, leaving 9 bases not matched to a gene. The CDR3, as DNA: TGTGCCAGTCGAACAGGGGAGGTAGGCAATCAGCCCCAGCATTTT. This encodes CASRTGEVGNQPQHF.

The chain links TRBV6-5 to TRBJ1-6; 7 bases fit TRBD1. This CDR3 comprises 13 residues. Per the germline V gene, CDR1 is MNHEY and CDR2 is SVGAGI. With V trimmed by 10 bases and J by 7 bases, 7 bases remained unmatched. The CDR3 region has the DNA TGTGCCACCGCGGGACAGCCCAATTCACCCCTCCACTTT. Its protein is CATAGQPNSPLHF.

This clone was found a few times. The V and J genes are TRBV11-3 and TRBJ1-4, with D possibly TRBD1 on 6 matching bases. CDR3 length: 14 amino acids. Germline-derived CDR1 and CDR2 are SGHNT and YENEEA. The V end was cut by 5 bases, the J end by 3 bases, with 10 bases between. The CDR3 coding sequence is TGTGCCAGCAGCCCTGGGGGCTCTAATGAAAAACTGTTTTTT. Translated, it gives CASSPGGSNEKLFF.

V gene TRBV4-1 combines with J gene TRBJ1-1, with 7 positions matching TRBD1. CDR1 and CDR2 from the germline V gene are MGHRA and YSYEKL. CDR3 length: 14 residues. V was clipped by 6 bases and J by 5 bases; unmatched bases: 9. The CDR3 region has the DNA TGCGCCAGCAGTCTCAAGGGGGCTTGGACTGAAGCTTTCTTT. Translated, it gives CASSLKGAWTEAFF.

The chain joins TRBV30 to TRBJ2-3; tentatively, D is TRBD2 (7 bases). The V end was cut by 0 bases, the J end by 2 bases, with 9 bases between. CDR1 and CDR2 from the germline V gene are GTSNPN and SVGIG (reference sequence). This CDR3 region has 14 residues. This CDR3 reads CAWSVGGATDTQYF. CDR3 in DNA: TGTGCCTGGAGTGTGGGGGGGGCCACAGATACGCAGTATTTT.

There are a few counts of this clone. The V call is TRBV29-1, the J call TRBJ1-1, with D maybe TRBD1 (5 bases). This CDR3 region has 12 residues. CDR1 is SQVTM and CDR2 is ANQGSEA in the germline V gene. The germline V and J ends were trimmed by 7 bases and 2 bases, with 11 bases remaining between them. The CDR3 spells CSARQSNTEAFF. CDR3 nucleotides: TGCAGCGCCCGACAGAGCAACACTGAAGCTTTCTTT.

This chain joins TRBV11-2 and TRBJ2-7; the D is unclear. Germline V gene sequence: CDR1 SGHAT, CDR2 FQNNGV. The CDR3 length is 12 residues. V was cut by 1 base and J by 6 bases, with 7 bases left in between. The CDR3 here is CASSLVESEQYF. CDR3 coding DNA: TGTGCCAGCAGCTTAGTTGAGTCCGAGCAGTACTTC. The complete variable domain, with remaining parts taken from reference TRBV11-2 and TRBJ2-7, reads EAGVAQSPRYKIIEKRQSVAFWCNPISGHATLYWYQQILGQGPKLLIQFQNNGVVDDSQLPKDRFSAERLKGVDSTLKIQPAKLEDSAVYLCASSLVESEQYFGPGTRLTVT.